One and the same sample provided the 22 T cell receptor beta chains below, sequenced in a study of CD8 T cells in Susac syndrome. It was with random hexamers that about 0.45 to 1 ug RNA was reverse transcribed. TCRdb re-analysed the immunoSEQ multiplex PCR reads in MiXCR, keeping a single row per CDR3 protein. The table has 200,000 or so distinct CDR3 sequences, about 95% seen once. The source material was CD4+ T cells from PBMCs. These receptors all stem from a human donor with multiple sclerosis.

The rearrangement uses TRBV6-6 and TRBJ1-2; D perhaps matches TRBD1 (5 bases). Trimming took 2 bases from V and 8 from J, leaving 12 bases between them. Germline CDR1 MNHNY, CDR2 SVGAGI (reference sequence). CDR3 size: 13 residues. The CDR3 bases are TGTGCCAGCAGTTACACGATTCAGGGCGGCTACACCTTC. Protein sequence: CASSYTIQGGYTF.

The V gene is TRBV30, the J gene TRBJ1-4, with 7 bases aligning to TRBD1. Unmatched junction bases numbered 6, after V lost 4 bases and J lost 7 bases. The CDR3 is 13 residues long. From germline, CDR1 is GTSNPN and CDR2 SVGIG (reference sequence). CDR3: CAWIRQGSEKLFF. As DNA, the CDR3 is TGTGCCTGGATAAGACAGGGAAGTGAAAAACTGTTTTTT. Based on the CDR3 plus reference TRBV30 and TRBJ1-4, the full variable domain is SQTIHQWPATLVQPVGSPLSLECTVEGTSNPNLYWYRQAAGRGLQLLFYSVGIGQISSEVPQNLSASRPQDRQFILSSKKLLLSDSGFYLCAWIRQGSEKLFFGSGTQLSVL.

This clonotype was detected once. The V gene is TRBV12-3 or TRBV12-4, the J gene TRBJ2-3; D gene uncertain. This CDR3 contains 11 residues. With 8 bases removed from V and 3 bases from J, the gap between germline ends came to 6 bases. This CDR3 is CASHLTDTQYF. The CDR3 DNA reads TGTGCCAGCCACCTTACAGATACGCAGTATTTT.

The gene calls are TRBV28 and TRBJ2-1, with TRBD2 matching over 7 bases. Germline CDR1 is MDHEN and CDR2 is SYDVKM. The CDR3 extends over 14 amino acids. Trimming removed 4 bases from V and 7 bases from J; junction bases left unmatched: 7. Written as DNA, the CDR3 is TGTGCCAGCAGTTCCTCCGGGACTAATAATGAGCAGTTCTTC. Amino acids: CASSSSGTNNEQFF. Combining the CDR3 with reference TRBV28 and TRBJ2-1 gives the whole variable domain DVKVTQSSRYLVKRTGEKVFLECVQDMDHENMFWYRQDPGLGLRLIYFSYDVKMKEKGDIPEGYSVSREKKERFSLILESASTNQTSMYLCASSSSGTNNEQFFGPGTRLTVL.

The J gene is TRBJ1-1, the V gene TRBV25-1, with D perhaps matching TRBD1 (6 bases). CDR1 and CDR2 from the germline V gene are MGHDK and SYGVNS. This CDR3 comprises 14 residues. V lost 8 bases and J 4 bases, leaving 17 bases between the germline ends. Here the CDR3 reads CASDGGGWGTEAFF. The CDR3 DNA reads TGTGCCAGCGATGGAGGGGGTTGGGGCACTGAAGCTTTCTTT.

CDR3 sequence (DNA): TGTGCCAGCAGTTTAGGACAGGGTGAAGCTTTCTTT. Protein sequence: CASSLGQGEAFF. The V call is TRBV27, the J call TRBJ1-1; 8 nucleotides match TRBD1. Germline-derived CDR1 and CDR2 are MNHEY and SMNVEV (reference sequence). V shed 2 bases, J shed 7 bases, and the junction held 0 bases outside the gene matches. This CDR3 is 12 amino acids long.

This rearrangement joins TRBV30 to TRBJ2-3; D might be TRBD2 (5 bases). The V and J ends lost 2 bases and 5 bases respectively, with 8 bases between them. Germline CDR1 and CDR2: GTSNPN and SVGIG (reference sequence). This CDR3 has 12 residues. Written as DNA, the CDR3 is TGTGCCTGGAGTCTGAGGGAAGATACGCAGTATTTT. Encoded protein: CAWSLREDTQYF.

The chain uses TRBV4-1 and TRBJ2-1, with TRBD1 matching 11 bases. Germline CDR1 reads MGHRA; CDR2 reads YSYEKL. CDR3 length equals 15 residues. V shed 1 base and J 9 bases; nucleotides not matched to a gene: 5. CDR3 coding DNA: TGCGCCAGCAGCCAAGGGACAGGGGGCTCAATTGAGCAGTTCTTC. This codes for CASSQGTGGSIEQFF.

The rearrangement uses TRBV12-3 or TRBV12-4 and TRBJ2-1; 11 bases match TRBD2. The junction had 2 bases not matched to a gene; V was cut back by 8 bases and J by 5 bases. The length of the CDR3 is 13 residues. CDR3 sequence reads: CASGTSGNNEQFF. DNA of the CDR3: TGTGCCAGCGGGACTAGCGGAAACAATGAGCAGTTCTTC.

This sequence joins TRBV3-1 and TRBJ1-2; D call uncertain. In germline, CDR1 is LGHDT, CDR2 YNNKEL (reference sequence). Trimming removed 1 base at V and 8 bases at J, with 11 bases between. The CDR3 contains 13 residues. In DNA form, the CDR3 reads TGTGCCAGCAGCCAAGGGCACGGGAAAGGCTACACCTTC. Encoded protein: CASSQGHGKGYTF.

CDR3 in DNA: TGTGCCAGCTCACCACCCGGGTCCCGAGGAGATACGCAGTATTTT. Protein sequence: CASSPPGSRGDTQYF. The rearrangement uses TRBV18 and TRBJ2-3; D unclear. V lost 0 bases and J lost 5, with 12 bases in between. In germline, CDR1 is KGHSH, CDR2 LQKENI. CDR3 size: 15 residues.

J is TRBJ1-2 and V is TRBV3-1, with D possibly matching TRBD1 (6 bases). The V gene lost 5 bases and the J gene lost 0 bases, with 13 bases spanning the gap. The CDR3 is made up of 15 amino acids. In germline, CDR1 is LGHDT, CDR2 YNNKEL (reference sequence). The CDR3 here is CASSFGTRTNYGYTF. In DNA, the CDR3 is TGTGCCAGCAGCTTTGGGACAAGAACTAACTATGGCTACACCTTC.

The genes are TRBV30 and TRBJ1-4; tentative D call: TRBD1 (5 bases). Looked up from germline, CDR1 is GTSNPN and CDR2 is SVGIG (reference sequence). This CDR3 region has 14 residues. The DNA for the CDR3 is TGTGCTAATGAGGCAGGACATGCCGATGAAAAACTGTTTTTT. This gives the protein CANEAGHADEKLFF. Based on the CDR3 plus reference TRBV30 and TRBJ1-4, the full variable domain is SQTIHQWPATLVQPVGSPLSLECTVEGTSNPNLYWYRQAAGRGLQLLFYSVGIGQISSEVPQNLSASRPQDRQFILSSKKLLLSDSGFYLCANEAGHADEKLFFGSGTQLSVL.

The chain recombines TRBV2 with TRBJ2-1; 13 bases match TRBD2. Trimming removed 3 bases from V and 7 bases from J; junction bases left unmatched: 6. The germline gives CDR1 SNHLY, CDR2 FYNNEI. The CDR3 sequence is 16 residues long. CDR3 region: CASSDLLAGGSNEQFF. The CDR3 DNA sequence: TGTGCCAGCAGTGATTTACTAGCGGGAGGGTCGAATGAGCAGTTCTTC.

CDR3 residues: CASSRTGGIQPQHF. The CDR3 DNA follows: TGTGCCAGCTCACGTACAGGGGGGATTCAGCCCCAGCATTTT. The chain recombines TRBV18 with TRBJ1-5, with 8 bases identical to TRBD1. This CDR3 comprises 14 residues. With V trimmed by 4 bases and J by 6 bases, 5 bases remained unmatched. Per germline, CDR1 KGHSH and CDR2 LQKENI.

The chain joins TRBV11-2 to TRBJ2-3; TRBD2 matches 7 bases. Germline lookup yields CDR1 SGHAT and CDR2 FQNNGV. The CDR3 spans 15 residues. V shed 0 bases, J shed 4 bases, and the junction held 4 bases outside the gene matches. The CDR3 is CASSLEREWSDTQYF. As DNA, the CDR3 is TGTGCCAGCAGCTTAGAGCGGGAGTGGTCAGATACGCAGTATTTT. The full variable domain, its missing parts supplied by reference TRBV11-2 and TRBJ2-3, is EAGVAQSPRYKIIEKRQSVAFWCNPISGHATLYWYQQILGQGPKLLIQFQNNGVVDDSQLPKDRFSAERLKGVDSTLKIQPAKLEDSAVYLCASSLEREWSDTQYFGPGTRLTVL.

V is TRBV7-9 and J is TRBJ1-1; no clear D gene. Looked up from germline, CDR1 is SEHNR and CDR2 is FQNEAQ (reference sequence). This CDR3 has 13 residues. V gave up 6 bases and J gave up 7 bases, with 15 bases separating them. The CDR3 DNA is TGTGCCAGCAGTTCCATCCTCGGCGGTGAAGCTTTCTTT. This sequence encodes CASSSILGGEAFF.

This clonotype was seen a single time. This rearrangement joins TRBV29-1 to TRBJ2-3; perhaps TRBD2 as D (5 bases). The CDR3 has 14 residues. The germline V and J ends were trimmed by 3 bases and 7 bases, with 17 bases remaining between them. The germline V gene encodes CDR1 SQVTM and CDR2 ANQGSEA. Written as DNA, the CDR3 is TGCAGCGTTGACTGGACTTTAGGTGGCAATACGCAGTATTTT. Translation: CSVDWTLGGNTQYF.

The CDR3 spells CAQRDGASTDTQYF. CDR3 DNA: TGTGCCCAACGGGACGGGGCCAGCACAGATACGCAGTATTTT. This chain uses TRBV30 with TRBJ2-3, with D perhaps given as TRBD1 or TRBD2 (5 bases each). The V and J ends lost 8 bases and 0 bases respectively, with 15 bases between them. The CDR3 length is 14 residues. Germline CDR1 GTSNPN, CDR2 SVGIG (reference sequence).

The rearrangement uses TRBV30 and TRBJ2-1; TRBD2 agrees at 9 bases. Unmatched junction bases numbered 13, after V lost 0 bases and J lost 10 bases. The CDR3 sequence is 16 residues long. Germline V gives CDR1 GTSNPN, CDR2 SVGIG (reference sequence). The CDR3 DNA sequence: TGTGCCTGGAGTGTAATTCTGGCGGGAGGGCCGCCCGAGCAGTTCTTC. Translated: CAWSVILAGGPPEQFF.

This clonotype showed up just a few times. This chain uses TRBV7-6 with TRBJ2-5; D is possibly TRBD1 (6 bases). The germline V gene encodes CDR1 SGHVS and CDR2 FNYEAQ. The ends were cut back, 5 bases at V and 5 bases at J, with 12 bases in the middle. The CDR3 covers 13 residues. Here the CDR3 reads CASSPRGRETQYF. The CDR3 coding sequence is TGTGCCAGCAGCCCCAGGGGCCGGGAGACCCAGTACTTC.

This chain links TRBV30 with TRBJ2-2; D may match TRBD1 or TRBD2 (6 bases each). This CDR3 has 15 residues. CDR1 and CDR2 from the germline V gene are GTSNPN and SVGIG (reference sequence). Trimming cost V 4 bases and J 1 base, with 13 bases left between them. The DNA of the CDR3 is TGTGCCTGGAACTTTGGAGGGGGGAACACCGGGGAGCTGTTTTTT. This gives the protein CAWNFGGGNTGELFF.